These 13 T cell receptor beta chains were sequenced from one sample in a study of shared clonotypes between healthy human individuals. Profiling relied on immunoSEQ multiplex PCR, and the TCRdb table lists in-frame clones only, not all of them. The sample lists a few million clones, approximately 95% occurring once. The sample consisted of naive CD4+ T cells sorted from blood. Documented subset: CD45RA+ positively selected. Receptors originate from a man aged 18-30 years in good health.

The chain has TRBV27 and TRBJ1-1; D might be TRBD1 (5 bases). Germline loops: CDR1 MNHEY, CDR2 SMNVEV (reference sequence). V lost 5 bases and J lost 0, with 13 bases in between. The CDR3 is 15 amino acids. The CDR3 is CASSGGFRVNTEAFF. The CDR3 DNA is TGTGCCAGCAGTGGGGGATTCAGGGTGAACACTGAAGCTTTCTTT.

The chain employs TRBV6-1 and TRBJ1-2; 7 bases agree with TRBD1. With 1 base clipped from V and 4 bases from J, the junction kept 3 bases outside the gene matches. The CDR3 covers 14 residues. Germline CDR1 and CDR2: MNHNS and SASEGT. CDR3 region: CASSEERGPYGYTF. In nucleotides, the CDR3 is TGTGCCAGCAGTGAAGAAAGGGGGCCCTATGGCTACACCTTC.

The gene calls are TRBV30 and TRBJ2-3, with 9 bases lining up with TRBD1. This CDR3 is built from 16 residues. CDR1 and CDR2 from the germline V gene are GTSNPN and SVGIG (reference sequence). With V trimmed by 2 bases and J by 5 bases, 11 bases remained unmatched. The CDR3 protein is CAWSTPYRGHGDTQYF. Here the CDR3 DNA reads TGTGCCTGGAGTACACCCTACAGGGGGCATGGAGATACGCAGTATTTT.

Worth noting for this clone: Other DNA sequences in the sample encode the same CDR3. This chain uses TRBV9 with TRBJ2-7; 10 bases align to TRBD1. Per the germline V gene, CDR1 is SGDLS and CDR2 is YYNGEE. This CDR3 has 14 residues. V was clipped by 3 bases and J by 4 bases; unmatched bases: 4. As DNA, the CDR3 is TGTGCCAGCAGCGCTGGGACAGGGGATTACGAGCAGTACTTC. Translating gives CASSAGTGDYEQYF.

The rearrangement joins TRBV5-1 to TRBJ2-5, with 9 bases that match TRBD1. V shed 3 bases, J shed 7 bases, and the junction held 10 bases outside the gene matches. This CDR3 has 15 residues. CDR1 is SGHRS, CDR2 YFSETQ, per germline. The CDR3 protein is CASSSQGTGLGTQYF. CDR3 nucleotides: TGCGCCAGCAGCTCACAAGGGACAGGGCTGGGGACCCAGTACTTC.

As for this clone: The sample has other DNA sequences that encode this CDR3 too. The rearrangement joins TRBV6-1 to TRBJ1-6, with D maybe TRBD1 (6 bases). CDR1 MNHNS and CDR2 SASEGT come from the germline V gene. V lost 1 base and J lost 8, with 9 bases in between. The CDR3 extends over 14 amino acids. The CDR3 loop reads CASSEGQGYSPLHF. CDR3 nucleotides: TGTGCCAGCAGTGAAGGTCAGGGGTATTCACCCCTCCACTTT.

This clone appeared once. The chain uses TRBV11-3 and TRBJ2-2; TRBD2 matches 9 bases. The ends lost 5 bases at V and 5 bases at J; junction bases unmatched: 12. The CDR3 is 17 residues long. CDR1 is SGHNT and CDR2 is YENEEA in the germline V gene. CDR3 nucleotides: TGTGCCAGCAGCCAGGGAGTAGCGGGAGTTTATACCGGGGAGCTGTTTTTT. Amino acids: CASSQGVAGVYTGELFF.

The chain has TRBV6-6 and TRBJ1-2, with 8 positions matching TRBD1. From germline, CDR1 is MNHNY and CDR2 SVGAGI (reference sequence). The J segment lost 7 bases and the V segment lost 6 bases, leaving 10 bases of the junction unmatched. This CDR3 spans 14 amino acids. The DNA of the CDR3 is TGTGCCAGCAGCCGAGGACAGGGTGACTCTGGCTACACCTTC. It yields the protein CASSRGQGDSGYTF.

This chain connects TRBV6-6 to TRBJ2-7; TRBD1 matches 10 bases. This CDR3 region has 15 residues. Germline V gene data show CDR1 as MNHNY and CDR2 as SVGAGI (reference sequence). Trimming took 6 bases from V and 2 from J; bases not matched to a gene: 7. The CDR3 DNA sequence: TGTGCCAGCAGCATGGGACAGGGGCCCACCTACGAGCAGTACTTC. Amino acid sequence: CASSMGQGPTYEQYF.

The chain recombines TRBV30 with TRBJ2-5; 12 bases align to TRBD2. CDR3 length: 16 residues. Germline V gene data show CDR1 as GTSNPN and CDR2 as SVGIG (reference sequence). V dropped 1 base and J dropped 2; count of bases not matched to a gene: 5. The CDR3 DNA reads as TGTGCCTGGAGTGGGGAAGGACTAGCGGGGCAAGAGACCCAGTACTTC. This encodes CAWSGEGLAGQETQYF.

The rearrangement joins TRBV2 to TRBJ2-7, with 7 positions matching TRBD1. This CDR3 has 13 residues. Trimming cost V 6 bases and J 6 bases; bases outside gene matches: 8. From germline, CDR1 is SNHLY and CDR2 FYNNEI. DNA of the CDR3: TGTGCCAGCAGCCCCGAGGGGGCCGGCGAGCAGTACTTC. It is translated as CASSPEGAGEQYF.

This clone was detected a few times. The V and J genes are TRBV5-4 and TRBJ2-7; 8 nucleotides match TRBD1. The germline V gene encodes CDR1 SGHNT and CDR2 YYREEE (reference sequence). The CDR3 contains 13 residues. Trimming cost V 2 bases and J 5 bases; bases outside gene matches: 3. CDR3 DNA sequence: TGTGCCAGCAGCTTCCCAGGGGGCAACGAGCAGTACTTC. This gives the protein CASSFPGGNEQYF.

V is TRBV5-1 and J is TRBJ2-4, with D perhaps TRBD1 or TRBD2 (7 bases each). V lost 3 bases and J lost 3, with 13 bases in between. Germline V gene sequence: CDR1 SGHRS, CDR2 YFSETQ. The CDR3 is made up of 15 amino acids. The chain's CDR3 is CASSSTGRDKNIQYF. CDR3 bases: TGCGCCAGCAGCTCGACAGGGAGGGACAAAAACATTCAGTACTTC.